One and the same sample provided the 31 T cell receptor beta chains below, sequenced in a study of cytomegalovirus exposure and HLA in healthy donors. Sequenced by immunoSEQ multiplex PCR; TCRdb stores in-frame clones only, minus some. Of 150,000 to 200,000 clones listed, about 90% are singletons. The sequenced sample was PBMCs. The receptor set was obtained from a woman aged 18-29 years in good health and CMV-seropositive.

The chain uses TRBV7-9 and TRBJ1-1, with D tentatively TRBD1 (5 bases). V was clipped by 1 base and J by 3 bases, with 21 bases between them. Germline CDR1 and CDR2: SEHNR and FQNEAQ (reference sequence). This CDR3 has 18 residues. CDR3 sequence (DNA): TGTGCCAGCAGCTTAGGAGGGCAGGGACTTTGGGGCGACACTGAAGCTTTCTTT. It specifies CASSLGGQGLWGDTEAFF.

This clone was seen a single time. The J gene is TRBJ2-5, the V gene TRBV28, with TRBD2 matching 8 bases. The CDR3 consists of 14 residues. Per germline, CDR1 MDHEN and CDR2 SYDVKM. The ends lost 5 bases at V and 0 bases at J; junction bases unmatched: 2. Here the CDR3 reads CASSALADQETQYF. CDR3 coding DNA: TGTGCCAGCAGTGCACTAGCGGACCAAGAGACCCAGTACTTC.

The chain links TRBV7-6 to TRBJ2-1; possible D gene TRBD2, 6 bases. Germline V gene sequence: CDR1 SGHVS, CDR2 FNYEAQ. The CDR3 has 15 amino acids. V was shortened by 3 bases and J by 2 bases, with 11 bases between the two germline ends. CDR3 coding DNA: TGTGCCAGCAGCTTCCGGGACTCCGCCTACAATGAGCAGTTCTTC. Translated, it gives CASSFRDSAYNEQFF.

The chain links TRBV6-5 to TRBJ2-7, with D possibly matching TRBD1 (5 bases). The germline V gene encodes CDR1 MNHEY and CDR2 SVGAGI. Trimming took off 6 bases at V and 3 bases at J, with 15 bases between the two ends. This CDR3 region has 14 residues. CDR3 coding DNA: TGTGCCAGCAGGAGGACATTGAGCAGCTACGAGCAGTACTTC. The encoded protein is CASRRTLSSYEQYF.

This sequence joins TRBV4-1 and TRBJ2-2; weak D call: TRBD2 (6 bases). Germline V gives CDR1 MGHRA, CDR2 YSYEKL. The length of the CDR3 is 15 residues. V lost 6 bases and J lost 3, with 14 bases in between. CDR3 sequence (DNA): TGCGCCAGCAGACCCGGGACTCCGGACACCGGGGAGCTGTTTTTT. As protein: CASRPGTPDTGELFF.

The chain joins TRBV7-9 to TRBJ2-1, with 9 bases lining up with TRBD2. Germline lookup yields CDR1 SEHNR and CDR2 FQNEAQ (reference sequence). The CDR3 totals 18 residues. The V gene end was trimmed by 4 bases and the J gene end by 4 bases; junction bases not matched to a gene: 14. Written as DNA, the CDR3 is TGTGCCAGCAGCTCGATAGACCCGACTAGCGGCCTTTACAATGAGCAGTTCTTC. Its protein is CASSSIDPTSGLYNEQFF.

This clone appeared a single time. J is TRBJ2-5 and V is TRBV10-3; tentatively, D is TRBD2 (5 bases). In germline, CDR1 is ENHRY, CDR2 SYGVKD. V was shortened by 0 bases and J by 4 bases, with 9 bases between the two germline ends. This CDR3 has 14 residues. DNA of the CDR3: TGTGCCATCAGTGAGTCGGCGGGCCTAGAGACCCAGTACTTC. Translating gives CAISESAGLETQYF.

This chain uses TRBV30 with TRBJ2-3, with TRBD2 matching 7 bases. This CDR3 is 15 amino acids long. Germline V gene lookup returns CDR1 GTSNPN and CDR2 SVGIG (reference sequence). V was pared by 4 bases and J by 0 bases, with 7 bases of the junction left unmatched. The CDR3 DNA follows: TGTGCCTGGAACGGGGCTAGCGGAAGCACAGATACGCAGTATTTT. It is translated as CAWNGASGSTDTQYF.

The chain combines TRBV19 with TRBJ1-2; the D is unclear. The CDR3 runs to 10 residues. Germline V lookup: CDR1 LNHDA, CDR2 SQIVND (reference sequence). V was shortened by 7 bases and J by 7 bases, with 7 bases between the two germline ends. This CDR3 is CASKHLGYTF. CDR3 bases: TGTGCCAGTAAGCATCTTGGCTACACCTTC.

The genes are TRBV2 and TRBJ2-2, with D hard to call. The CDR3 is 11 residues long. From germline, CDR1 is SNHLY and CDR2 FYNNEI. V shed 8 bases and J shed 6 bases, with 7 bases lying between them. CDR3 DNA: TGTGCCAGCGAGGTGCCCGGGGAGCTGTTTTTT. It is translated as CASEVPGELFF.

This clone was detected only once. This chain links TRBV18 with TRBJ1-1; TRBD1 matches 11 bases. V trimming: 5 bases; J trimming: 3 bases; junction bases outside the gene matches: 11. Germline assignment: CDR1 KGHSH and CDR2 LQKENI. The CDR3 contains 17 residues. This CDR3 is CASSNVGQGVADTEAFF. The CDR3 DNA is TGTGCCAGCTCAAACGTGGGACAGGGGGTTGCGGACACTGAAGCTTTCTTT.

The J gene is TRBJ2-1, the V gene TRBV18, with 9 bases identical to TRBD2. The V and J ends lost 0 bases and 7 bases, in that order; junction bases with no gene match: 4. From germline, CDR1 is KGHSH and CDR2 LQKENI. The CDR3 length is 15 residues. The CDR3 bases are TGTGCCAGCTCACCACCAGGGACTAGCTTAAATGAGCAGTTCTTC. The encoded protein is CASSPPGTSLNEQFF.

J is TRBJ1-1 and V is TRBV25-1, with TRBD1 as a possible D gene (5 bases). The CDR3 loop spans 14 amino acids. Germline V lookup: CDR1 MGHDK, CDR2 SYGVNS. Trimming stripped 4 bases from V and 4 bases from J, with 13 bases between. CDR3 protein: CASSAQGRGTEAFF. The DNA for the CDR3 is TGTGCCAGCAGTGCGCAGGGAAGGGGCACTGAAGCTTTCTTT. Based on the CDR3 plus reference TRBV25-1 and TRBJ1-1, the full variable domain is EADIYQTPRYLVIGTGKKITLECSQTMGHDKMYWYQQDPGMELHLIHYSYGVNSTEKGDLSSESTVSRIRTEHFPLTLESARPSHTSQYLCASSAQGRGTEAFFGQGTRLTVV.

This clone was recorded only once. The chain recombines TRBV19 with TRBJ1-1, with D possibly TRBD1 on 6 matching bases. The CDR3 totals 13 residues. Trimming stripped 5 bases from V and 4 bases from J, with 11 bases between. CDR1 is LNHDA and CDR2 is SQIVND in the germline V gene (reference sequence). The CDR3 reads CASSLTGSTEAFF. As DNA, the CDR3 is TGTGCCAGTAGTCTCACAGGGAGCACTGAAGCTTTCTTT.

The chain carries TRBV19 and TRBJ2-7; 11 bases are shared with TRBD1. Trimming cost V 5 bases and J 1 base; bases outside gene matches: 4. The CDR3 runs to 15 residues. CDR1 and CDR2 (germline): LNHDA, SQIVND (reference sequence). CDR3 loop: CASSFGTGGSYEQYF. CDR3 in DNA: TGTGCCAGTAGTTTCGGGACAGGGGGATCCTACGAGCAGTACTTC.

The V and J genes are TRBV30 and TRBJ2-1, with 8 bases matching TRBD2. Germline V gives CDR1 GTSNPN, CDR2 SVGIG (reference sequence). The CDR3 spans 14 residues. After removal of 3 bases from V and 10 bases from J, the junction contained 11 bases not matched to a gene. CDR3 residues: CAWRGTRGLGEQFF. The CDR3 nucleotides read TGTGCCTGGAGAGGGACTAGGGGCTTAGGCGAGCAGTTCTTC.

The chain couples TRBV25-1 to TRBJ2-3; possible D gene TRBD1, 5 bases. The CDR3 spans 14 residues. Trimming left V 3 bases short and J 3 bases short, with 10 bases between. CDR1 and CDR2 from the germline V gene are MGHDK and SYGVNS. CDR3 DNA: TGTGCCAGCAGTGAGGGCCAGGGAACAGATACGCAGTATTTT. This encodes CASSEGQGTDTQYF.

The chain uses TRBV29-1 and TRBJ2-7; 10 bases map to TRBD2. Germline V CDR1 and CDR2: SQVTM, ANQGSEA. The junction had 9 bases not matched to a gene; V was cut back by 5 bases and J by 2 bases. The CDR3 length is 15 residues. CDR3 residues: CSVSPPGLAPYEQYF. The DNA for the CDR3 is TGCAGCGTTTCGCCGCCGGGACTAGCGCCCTACGAGCAGTACTTC.

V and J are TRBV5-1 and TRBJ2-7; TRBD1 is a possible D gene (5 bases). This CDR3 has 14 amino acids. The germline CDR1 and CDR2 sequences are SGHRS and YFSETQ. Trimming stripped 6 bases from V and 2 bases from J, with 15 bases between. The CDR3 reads CASKGHPVTYEQYF. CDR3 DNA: TGCGCCAGCAAAGGACACCCTGTTACCTACGAGCAGTACTTC.

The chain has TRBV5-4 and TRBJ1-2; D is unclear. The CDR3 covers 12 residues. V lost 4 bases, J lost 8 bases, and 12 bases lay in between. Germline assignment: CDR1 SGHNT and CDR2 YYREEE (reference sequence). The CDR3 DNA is TGTGCCAGCAGCCCTGGTAATGGCGGCTACACCTTC. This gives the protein CASSPGNGGYTF.

The CDR3 reads CASSVGDSPTNEKLFF. CDR3 DNA sequence: TGTGCCAGCAGCGTAGGGGACAGCCCAACTAATGAAAAACTGTTTTTT. The chain links TRBV9 to TRBJ1-4; 7 nucleotides agree with TRBD1. V gave up 0 bases and J gave up 0 bases; unmatched junction bases: 2. The CDR3 has 16 residues. Germline CDR1 is SGDLS and CDR2 is YYNGEE.

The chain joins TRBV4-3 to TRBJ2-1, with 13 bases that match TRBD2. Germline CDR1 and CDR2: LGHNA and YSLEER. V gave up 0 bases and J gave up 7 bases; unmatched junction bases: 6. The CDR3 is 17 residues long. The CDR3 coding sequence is TGCGCCAGCAGCCAAGATTGGGGACTAGCGGGAAGGAATGAGCAGTTCTTC. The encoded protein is CASSQDWGLAGRNEQFF.

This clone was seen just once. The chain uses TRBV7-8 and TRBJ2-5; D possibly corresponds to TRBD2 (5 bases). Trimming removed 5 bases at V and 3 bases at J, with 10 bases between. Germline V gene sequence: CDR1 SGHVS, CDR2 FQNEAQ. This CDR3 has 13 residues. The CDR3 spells CASSRTSEETQYF. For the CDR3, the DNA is TGTGCCAGCAGCAGAACTAGTGAAGAGACCCAGTACTTC.

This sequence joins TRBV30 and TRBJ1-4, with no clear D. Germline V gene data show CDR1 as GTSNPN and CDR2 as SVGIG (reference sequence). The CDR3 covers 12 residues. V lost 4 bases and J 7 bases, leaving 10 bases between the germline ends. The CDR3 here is CAWNEMSEKLFF. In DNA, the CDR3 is TGTGCCTGGAACGAGATGAGTGAAAAACTGTTTTTT.

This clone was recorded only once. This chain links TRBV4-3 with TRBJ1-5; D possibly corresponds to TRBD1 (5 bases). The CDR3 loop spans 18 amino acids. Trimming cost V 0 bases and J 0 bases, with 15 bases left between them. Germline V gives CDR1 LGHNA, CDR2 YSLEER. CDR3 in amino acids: CASSQELRGIYSNQPQHF. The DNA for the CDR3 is TGCGCCAGCAGCCAAGAACTCCGGGGGATATATAGCAATCAGCCCCAGCATTTT.

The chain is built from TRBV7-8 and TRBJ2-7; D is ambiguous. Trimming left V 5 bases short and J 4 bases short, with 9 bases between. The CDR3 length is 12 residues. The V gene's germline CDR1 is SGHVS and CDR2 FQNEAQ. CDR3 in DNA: TGTGCCAGCAGCCCGGGTTTATACGAGCAGTACTTC. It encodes CASSPGLYEQYF. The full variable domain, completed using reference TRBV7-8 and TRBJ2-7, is GAGVSQSPRYKVAKRGQDVALRCDPISGHVSLFWYQQALGQGPEFLTYFQNEAQLDKSGLPSDRFFAERPEGSVSTLKIQRTQQEDSAVYLCASSPGLYEQYFGPGTRLTVT.

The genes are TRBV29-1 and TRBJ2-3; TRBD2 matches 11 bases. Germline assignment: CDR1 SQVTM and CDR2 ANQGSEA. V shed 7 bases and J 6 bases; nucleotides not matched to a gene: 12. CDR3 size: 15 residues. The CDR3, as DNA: TGCAGCGCCCAGGGGACTAGCGGACTCCCGGATACGCAGTATTTT. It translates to CSAQGTSGLPDTQYF.

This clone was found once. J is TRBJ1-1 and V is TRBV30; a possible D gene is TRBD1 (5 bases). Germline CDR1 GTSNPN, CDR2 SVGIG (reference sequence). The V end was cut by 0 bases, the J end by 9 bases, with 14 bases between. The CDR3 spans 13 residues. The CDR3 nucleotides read TGTGCCTGGAGTGTACTCCGGGCGGACAAAGCTTTCTTT. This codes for CAWSVLRADKAFF.

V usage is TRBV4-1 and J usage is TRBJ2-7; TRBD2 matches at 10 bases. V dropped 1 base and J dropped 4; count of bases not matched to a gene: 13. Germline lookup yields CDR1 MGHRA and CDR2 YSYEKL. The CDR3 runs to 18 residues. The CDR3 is CASSQAPSLAGVVYEQYF. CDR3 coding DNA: TGCGCCAGCAGCCAAGCCCCCAGTCTAGCGGGAGTGGTGTACGAGCAGTACTTC.

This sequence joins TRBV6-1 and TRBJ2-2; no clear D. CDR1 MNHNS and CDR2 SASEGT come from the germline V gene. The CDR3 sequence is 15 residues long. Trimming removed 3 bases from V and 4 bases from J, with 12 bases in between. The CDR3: CASSEFGSGTGELFF. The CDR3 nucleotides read TGTGCCAGCAGTGAGTTCGGGTCGGGCACCGGGGAGCTGTTTTTT.

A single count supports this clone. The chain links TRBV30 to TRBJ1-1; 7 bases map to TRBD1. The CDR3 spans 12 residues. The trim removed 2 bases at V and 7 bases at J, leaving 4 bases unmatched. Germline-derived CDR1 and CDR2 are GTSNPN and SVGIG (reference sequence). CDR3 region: CAWSSGGGEAFF. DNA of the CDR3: TGTGCCTGGAGTTCAGGGGGTGGTGAAGCTTTCTTT. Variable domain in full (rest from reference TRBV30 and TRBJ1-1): SQTIHQWPATLVQPVGSPLSLECTVEGTSNPNLYWYRQAAGRGLQLLFYSVGIGQISSEVPQNLSASRPQDRQFILSSKKLLLSDSGFYLCAWSSGGGEAFFGQGTRLTVV.